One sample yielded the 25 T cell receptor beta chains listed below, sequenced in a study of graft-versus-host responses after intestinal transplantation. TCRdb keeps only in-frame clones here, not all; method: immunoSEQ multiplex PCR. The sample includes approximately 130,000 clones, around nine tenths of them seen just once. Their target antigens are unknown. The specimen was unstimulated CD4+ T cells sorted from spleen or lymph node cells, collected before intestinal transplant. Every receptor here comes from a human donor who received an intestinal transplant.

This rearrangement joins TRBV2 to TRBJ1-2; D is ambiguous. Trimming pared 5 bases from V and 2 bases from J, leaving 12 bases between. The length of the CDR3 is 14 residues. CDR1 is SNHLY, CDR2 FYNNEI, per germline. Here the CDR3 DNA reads TGTGCCAGCAGTCCAGGACGGTTAAACTATGGCTACACCTTC. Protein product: CASSPGRLNYGYTF.

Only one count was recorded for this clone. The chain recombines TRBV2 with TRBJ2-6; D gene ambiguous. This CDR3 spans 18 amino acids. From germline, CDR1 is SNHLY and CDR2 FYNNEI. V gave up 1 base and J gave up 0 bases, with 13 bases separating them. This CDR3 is CASSEGYPVFSGANVLTF. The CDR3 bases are TGTGCCAGCAGTGAAGGATACCCCGTGTTCTCTGGGGCCAACGTCCTGACTTTC.

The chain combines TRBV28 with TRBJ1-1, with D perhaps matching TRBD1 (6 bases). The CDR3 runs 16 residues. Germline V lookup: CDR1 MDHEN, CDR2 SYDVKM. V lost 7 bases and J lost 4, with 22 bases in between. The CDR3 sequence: CASMVYRGGSATEAFF. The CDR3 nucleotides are TGTGCCAGCATGGTCTACCGAGGGGGATCGGCCACTGAAGCTTTCTTT.

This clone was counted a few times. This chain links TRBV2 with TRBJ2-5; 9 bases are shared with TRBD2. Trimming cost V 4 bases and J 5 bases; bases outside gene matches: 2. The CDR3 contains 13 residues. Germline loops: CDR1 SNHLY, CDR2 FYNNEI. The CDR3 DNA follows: TGTGCCAGCAGTGTGCGGGGGGGGGAGACCCAGTACTTC. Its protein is CASSVRGGETQYF.

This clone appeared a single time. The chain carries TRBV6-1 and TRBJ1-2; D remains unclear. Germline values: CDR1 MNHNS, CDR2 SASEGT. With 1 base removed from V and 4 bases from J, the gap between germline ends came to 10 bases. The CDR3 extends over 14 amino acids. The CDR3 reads CASSEGFLGYGYTF. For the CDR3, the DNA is TGTGCCAGCAGTGAAGGCTTCCTAGGCTATGGCTACACCTTC.

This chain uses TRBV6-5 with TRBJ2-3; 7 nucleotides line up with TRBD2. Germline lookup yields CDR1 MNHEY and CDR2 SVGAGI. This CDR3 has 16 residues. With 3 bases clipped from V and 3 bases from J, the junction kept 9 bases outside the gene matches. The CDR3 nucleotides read TGTGCCAGCAGTTATCGGGCCGGGACTAATACAGATACGCAGTATTTT. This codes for CASSYRAGTNTDTQYF.

The CDR3 region is CASAYRGDTEAFF. The DNA for the CDR3 is TGTGCTAGTGCCTACAGGGGGGACACTGAAGCTTTCTTT. The gene calls are TRBV12-5 and TRBJ1-1; 8 bases fit TRBD1. V gave up 7 bases and J gave up 3 bases; unmatched junction bases: 4. The CDR3 covers 13 residues. Germline lookup yields CDR1 LGHNT and CDR2 FRNRAP.

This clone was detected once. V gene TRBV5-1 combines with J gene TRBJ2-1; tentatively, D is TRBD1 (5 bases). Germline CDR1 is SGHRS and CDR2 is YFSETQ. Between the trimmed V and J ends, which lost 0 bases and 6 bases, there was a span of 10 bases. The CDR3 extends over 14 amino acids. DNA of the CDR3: TGCGCCAGCAGCTTGGTTCAGGGCTCCAATGAGCAGTTCTTC. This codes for CASSLVQGSNEQFF.

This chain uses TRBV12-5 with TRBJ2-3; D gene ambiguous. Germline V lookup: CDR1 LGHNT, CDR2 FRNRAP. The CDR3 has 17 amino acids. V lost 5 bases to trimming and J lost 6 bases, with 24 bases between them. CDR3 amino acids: CASGPTALISLSDTQYF. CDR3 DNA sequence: TGTGCTAGTGGTCCCACCGCCTTAATTAGTCTTTCTGATACGCAGTATTTT.

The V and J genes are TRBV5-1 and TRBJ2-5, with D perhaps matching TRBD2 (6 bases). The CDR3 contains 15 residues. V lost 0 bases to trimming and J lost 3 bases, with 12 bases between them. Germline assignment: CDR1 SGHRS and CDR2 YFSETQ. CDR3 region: CASSLVAAGKETQYF. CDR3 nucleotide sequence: TGCGCCAGCAGCTTGGTTGCGGCGGGAAAAGAGACCCAGTACTTC.

The CDR3 DNA follows: TGTGCCAGCAGTGACAGGGGAGGCACAGATACGCAGTATTTT. Protein sequence: CASSDRGGTDTQYF. The chain carries TRBV6-4 and TRBJ2-3; D assignment may be TRBD1 or TRBD2 (5 bases each). CDR3 length: 14 amino acids. Trimming shortened V by 2 bases and J by 1 base, and 7 bases separated the two germline ends. Germline V CDR1 and CDR2: MRHNA, SNTAGT.

CDR3 sequence: CASSGQGISPLHF. CDR3 in DNA: TGTGCCAGCAGCGGACAGGGGATCTCACCCCTCCACTTT. The chain recombines TRBV6-1 with TRBJ1-6; the match to TRBD1 covers 9 bases. V was pared by 6 bases and J by 10 bases, with 4 bases of the junction left unmatched. Germline values: CDR1 MNHNS, CDR2 SASEGT. This CDR3 is built from 13 residues.

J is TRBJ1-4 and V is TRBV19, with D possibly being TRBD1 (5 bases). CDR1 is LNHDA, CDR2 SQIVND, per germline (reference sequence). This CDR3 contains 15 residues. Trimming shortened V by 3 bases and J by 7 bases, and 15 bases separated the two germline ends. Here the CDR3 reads CASSMWGREGEKLFF. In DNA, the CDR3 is TGTGCCAGTAGTATGTGGGGCAGGGAGGGTGAAAAACTGTTTTTT.

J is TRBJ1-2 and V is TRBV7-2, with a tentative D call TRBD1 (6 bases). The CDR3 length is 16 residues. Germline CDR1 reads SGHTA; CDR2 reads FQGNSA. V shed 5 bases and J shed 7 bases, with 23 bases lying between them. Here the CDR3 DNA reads TGTGCCAGCAGCCGAGCAGCCCAGGGGAGGATAGGTGGCTACACCTTC. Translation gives CASSRAAQGRIGGYTF.

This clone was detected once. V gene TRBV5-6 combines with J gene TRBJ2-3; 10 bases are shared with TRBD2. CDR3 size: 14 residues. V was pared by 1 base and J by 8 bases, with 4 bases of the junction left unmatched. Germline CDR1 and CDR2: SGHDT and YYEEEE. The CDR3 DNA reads TGTGCCAGCAGCTTGACTAGCGGGGAGGGTACGCAGTATTTT. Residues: CASSLTSGEGTQYF.

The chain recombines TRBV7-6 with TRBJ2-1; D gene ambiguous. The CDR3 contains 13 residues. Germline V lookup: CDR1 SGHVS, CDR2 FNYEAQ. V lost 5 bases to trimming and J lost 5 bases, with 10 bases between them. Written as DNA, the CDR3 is TGTGCCAGCAGCAACGGACGGAACAATGAGCAGTTCTTC. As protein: CASSNGRNNEQFF.

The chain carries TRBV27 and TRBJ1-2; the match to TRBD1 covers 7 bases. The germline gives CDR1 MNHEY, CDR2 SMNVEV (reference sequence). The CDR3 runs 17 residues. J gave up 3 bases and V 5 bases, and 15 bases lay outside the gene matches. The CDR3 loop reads CASSPRFPGTAHYGYTF. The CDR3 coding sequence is TGTGCCAGCAGTCCCCGGTTCCCCGGGACAGCGCACTATGGCTACACCTTC.

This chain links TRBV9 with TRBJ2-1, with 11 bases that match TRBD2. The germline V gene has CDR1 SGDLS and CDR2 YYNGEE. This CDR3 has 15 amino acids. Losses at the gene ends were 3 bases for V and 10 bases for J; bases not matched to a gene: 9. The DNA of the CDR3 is TGTGCCAGCAGCGCCTCTAGCGGGGGGTCGGGGGAGCAGTTCTTC. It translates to CASSASSGGSGEQFF.

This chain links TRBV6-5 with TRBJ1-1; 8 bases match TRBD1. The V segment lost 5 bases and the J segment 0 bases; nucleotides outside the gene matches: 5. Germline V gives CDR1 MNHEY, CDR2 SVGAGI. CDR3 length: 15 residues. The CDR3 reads CASSRQGPLNTEAFF. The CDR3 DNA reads TGTGCCAGCAGTAGACAGGGGCCTTTGAACACTGAAGCTTTCTTT.

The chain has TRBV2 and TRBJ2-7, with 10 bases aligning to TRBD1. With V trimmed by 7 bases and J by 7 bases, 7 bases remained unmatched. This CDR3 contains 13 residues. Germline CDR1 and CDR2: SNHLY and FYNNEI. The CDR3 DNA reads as TGTGCCAGCACAGGACAGGGGGTGTCGGAGCAGTACTTC. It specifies CASTGQGVSEQYF. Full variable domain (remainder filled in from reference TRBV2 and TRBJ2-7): EPEVTQTPSHQVTQMGQEVILRCVPISNHLYFYWYRQILGQKVEFLVSFYNNEISEKSEIFDDQFSVERPDGSNFTLKIRSTKLEDSAMYFCASTGQGVSEQYFGPGTRLTVT.

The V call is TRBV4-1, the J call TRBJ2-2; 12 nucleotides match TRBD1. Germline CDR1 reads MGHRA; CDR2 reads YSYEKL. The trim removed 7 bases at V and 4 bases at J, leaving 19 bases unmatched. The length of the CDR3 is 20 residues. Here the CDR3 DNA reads TGCGCCAGCACTGTGGCCCGGGACAGGGGGCGTTTACGTTCCACCGGGGAGCTGTTTTTT. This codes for CASTVARDRGRLRSTGELFF.

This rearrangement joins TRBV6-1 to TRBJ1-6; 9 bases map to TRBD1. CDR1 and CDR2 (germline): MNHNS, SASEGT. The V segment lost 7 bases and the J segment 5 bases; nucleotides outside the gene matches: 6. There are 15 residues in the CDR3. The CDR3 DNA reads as TGTGCCAGCACTCTAAGACAGGGGGATAATTCACCCCTCCACTTT. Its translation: CASTLRQGDNSPLHF.

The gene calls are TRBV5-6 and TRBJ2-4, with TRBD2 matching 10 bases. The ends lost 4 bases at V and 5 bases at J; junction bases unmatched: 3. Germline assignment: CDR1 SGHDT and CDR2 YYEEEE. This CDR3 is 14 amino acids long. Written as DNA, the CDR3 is TGTGCCAGCAGCCTAGCGGGGGTGGAAAACATTCAGTACTTC. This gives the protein CASSLAGVENIQYF.

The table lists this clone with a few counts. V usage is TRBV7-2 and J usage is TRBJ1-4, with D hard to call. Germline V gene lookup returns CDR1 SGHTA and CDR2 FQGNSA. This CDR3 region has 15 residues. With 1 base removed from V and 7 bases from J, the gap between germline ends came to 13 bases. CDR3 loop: CASSLGWVDGEKLFF. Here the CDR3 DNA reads TGTGCCAGCAGCTTAGGCTGGGTTGATGGTGAAAAACTGTTTTTT.

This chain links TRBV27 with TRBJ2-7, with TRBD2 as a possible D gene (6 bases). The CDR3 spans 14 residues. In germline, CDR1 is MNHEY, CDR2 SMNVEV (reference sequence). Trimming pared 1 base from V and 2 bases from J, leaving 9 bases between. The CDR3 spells CASSLWSGAYEQYF. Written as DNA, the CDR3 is TGTGCCAGCAGTTTATGGTCGGGGGCCTACGAGCAGTACTTC.